Below, 20 T cell receptor beta chains from the same sample are listed, as sequenced in a study of vaccination and CD4 T cells after COVID-19. Antigens for these TCRs are unknown. Treatment in this sample: roughly 10-day PBMC culture with coronavirus spike peptide pools or control peptides (ViraFEST assay). The Oncomine TCR Beta short-read assay was applied to DNA of cultured CD4+ T cells. In TCRdb, the PCR reads were re-called with MiXCR into one record per CDR3 protein. The sample shows tens of thousands of distinct CDR3 sequences, approximately 49% of them seen only once. Sequencing was performed on CD4+ T cells from blood, cultured in vitro. These receptors were collected from a human donor who had recovered from COVID-19.

The chain is built from TRBV5-1 and TRBJ2-3; 7 nucleotides line up with TRBD2. This CDR3 spans 14 amino acids. From germline, CDR1 is SGHRS and CDR2 YFSETQ. V lost 7 bases to trimming and J lost 1 base; unmatched junction nucleotides: 6. The DNA of the CDR3 is TGCGCCAGCTCCGGGGGAGGGGGCACAGATACGCAGTATTTT. Its protein product is CASSGGGGTDTQYF.

The sample holds one count of this clonotype. The chain employs TRBV2 and TRBJ1-1; D unclear. The CDR3 covers 15 residues. Trimming shortened V by 7 bases and J by 0 bases, and 15 bases separated the two germline ends. CDR1 is SNHLY and CDR2 is FYNNEI in the germline V gene. CDR3 DNA: TGTGCCAGCACGTTGACGGCCGGGTTGAACACTGAAGCTTTCTTT. Translated, it gives CASTLTAGLNTEAFF.

This clonotype occurred a few times. The chain carries TRBV20-1 and TRBJ2-5; 13 bases fit TRBD2. This CDR3 region has 14 residues. The germline V gene has CDR1 DFQATT and CDR2 SNEGSKA (reference sequence). Losses at the gene ends were 5 bases for V and 5 bases for J; bases not matched to a gene: 5. CDR3 bases: TGCAGTGCTCGCGGACTAGCGGGGGTGGAGACCCAGTACTTC. Amino acids: CSARGLAGVETQYF.

The genes are TRBV28 and TRBJ2-3, with TRBD2 matching 8 bases. The CDR3 consists of 16 residues. The germline V gene has CDR1 MDHEN and CDR2 SYDVKM. V trimming: 6 bases; J trimming: 5 bases; junction bases outside the gene matches: 13. CDR3 nucleotides: TGTGCCAGCAGCTCCCCGGGACTAGGAGTGGAAGATACGCAGTATTTT. Amino acid sequence: CASSSPGLGVEDTQYF.

V usage is TRBV19 and J usage is TRBJ2-1; D is unresolved. The CDR3 covers 14 residues. Between the trimmed V and J ends, which lost 2 bases and 4 bases, there was a span of 9 bases. Germline loops: CDR1 LNHDA, CDR2 SQIVND (reference sequence). The CDR3 coding sequence is TGTGCCAGTAGTATACGAGGCAGATACAATGAGCAGTTCTTC. This codes for CASSIRGRYNEQFF.

The rearrangement uses TRBV12-5 and TRBJ1-1, with D uncertain. Germline loops: CDR1 LGHNT, CDR2 FRNRAP. The CDR3 has 13 residues. The V end was cut by 6 bases, the J end by 4 bases, with 12 bases between. CDR3 coding DNA: TGTGCTAGTGGCTCCGGATCCCTCACTGAAGCTTTCTTT. Translating gives CASGSGSLTEAFF.

This chain uses TRBV6-1 with TRBJ2-3; TRBD2 agrees at 11 bases. CDR1 and CDR2 (germline): MNHNS, SASEGT. Germline trimming cut 6 bases from V and 3 bases from J; bases unmatched to any gene: 8. The CDR3 length is 16 residues. CDR3 nucleotides: TGTGCCAGCAGCCCCTCTAGCGGGGGGTGGACAGATACGCAGTATTTT. Translating it yields CASSPSSGGWTDTQYF.

This chain links TRBV6-2 or TRBV6-3 with TRBJ1-5, with D perhaps matching TRBD1 (6 bases). The V gene's germline CDR1 is MNHEY and CDR2 SVGEGT. The ends were cut back, 3 bases at V and 6 bases at J, with 15 bases in the middle. This CDR3 has 15 amino acids. DNA for the CDR3: TGTGCCAGCAGTTATCAGTTGGGGGGCATTCAGCCCCAGCATTTT. Protein product: CASSYQLGGIQPQHF.

V is TRBV29-1 and J is TRBJ2-7, with D tentatively TRBD1 (6 bases). The CDR3 covers 13 residues. Germline assignment: CDR1 SQVTM and CDR2 ANQGSEA. Trimming pared 6 bases from V and 2 bases from J, leaving 14 bases between. Here the CDR3 reads CSVLGTGTYEQYF. The DNA of the CDR3 is TGCAGCGTGTTGGGAACAGGGACCTACGAGCAGTACTTC.

This clonotype was seen only a few times. This sequence joins TRBV7-2 and TRBJ1-1, with D perhaps matching TRBD1 (5 bases). The CDR3 is made up of 17 amino acids. Germline V lookup: CDR1 SGHTA, CDR2 FQGNSA. V was cut by 7 bases and J by 5 bases, with 26 bases left in between. The CDR3 nucleotides read TGTGCCAGCACCGAATCCGGGACCAGCGCCTTTGGGACTGAAGCTTTCTTT. This translates into CASTESGTSAFGTEAFF.

The chain employs TRBV18 and TRBJ2-7; no clear D. Germline lookup yields CDR1 KGHSH and CDR2 LQKENI. Trimming removed 3 bases at V and 3 bases at J, with 9 bases between. The CDR3 extends over 13 amino acids. The CDR3 DNA sequence: TGTGCCAGCTCACCGGCTGGTAGCTACGAGCAGTACTTC. Its protein product is CASSPAGSYEQYF.

This clonotype was counted between two and nine times. The chain is built from TRBV11-3 and TRBJ1-1; possibly TRBD1 for D (5 bases). Germline V gene data show CDR1 as SGHNT and CDR2 as YENEEA. V gave up 6 bases and J gave up 1 base, with 15 bases separating them. This CDR3 comprises 15 residues. CDR3: CASSLVVGANTEAFF. The CDR3 DNA follows: TGTGCCAGCAGTCTCGTGGTAGGGGCGAACACTGAAGCTTTCTTT.

This sequence joins TRBV28 and TRBJ1-1; D is ambiguous. CDR1 is MDHEN, CDR2 SYDVKM, per germline. The ends were cut back, 2 bases at V and 0 bases at J, with 4 bases in the middle. The CDR3 covers 13 residues. The CDR3 sequence is CASSLLLNTEAFF. CDR3 DNA sequence: TGTGCCAGCAGTTTACTCCTGAACACTGAAGCTTTCTTT.

The rearrangement uses TRBV7-9 and TRBJ1-1, with unresolved D. V lost 7 bases to trimming and J lost 3 bases, with 15 bases between them. The germline CDR1 and CDR2 sequences are SEHNR and FQNEAQ (reference sequence). The CDR3 has 14 residues. The CDR3 spells CASTKGTQDTEAFF. In DNA, the CDR3 is TGTGCCAGCACCAAAGGCACCCAGGACACTGAAGCTTTCTTT.

This clonotype has only a few counts. This sequence joins TRBV15 and TRBJ2-3; D may be TRBD2 (6 bases). This CDR3 has 16 residues. The germline V gene has CDR1 LNHNV and CDR2 YYDKDF (reference sequence). Trimming cost V 3 bases and J 2 bases, with 15 bases left between them. CDR3 amino acids: CATSRGNAGPTDTQYF. CDR3 coding DNA: TGTGCCACCAGCAGGGGAAACGCGGGGCCCACAGATACGCAGTATTTT. Full variable domain (missing parts from reference TRBV15 and TRBJ2-3): DAMVIQNPRYQVTQFGKPVTLSCSQTLNHNVMYWYQQKSSQAPKLLFHYYDKDFNNEADTPDNFQSRRPNTSFCFLDIRSPGLGDTAMYLCATSRGNAGPTDTQYFGPGTRLTVL.

This clonotype was detected only a few times. The chain combines TRBV21-1 with TRBJ1-1; TRBD1, the D gene given by the table, was not confirmed from the DNA. TRBV21-1 is a documented pseudogene. The CDR3 is 14 amino acids. CDR3 region: CASSKWTADTEAFF. The CDR3 nucleotides read TGTGCCAGCAGCAAATGGACAGCAGACACTGAAGCTTTCTTT.

The V call is TRBV19, the J call TRBJ1-2; TRBD1 is a possible D gene (6 bases). In germline, CDR1 is LNHDA, CDR2 SQIVND (reference sequence). CDR3 size: 19 residues. V lost 3 bases to trimming and J lost 3 bases, with 26 bases between them. The DNA of the CDR3 is TGTGCCAGTAGTATTACGGCCAGCGTGGGGGGGCGGGAGGACTATGGCTACACCTTC. This encodes CASSITASVGGREDYGYTF.

The V gene is TRBV20-1, the J gene TRBJ1-4; no firm D call. This CDR3 is built from 13 residues. Germline CDR1 and CDR2: DFQATT and SNEGSKA (reference sequence). Trimming removed 5 bases from V and 3 bases from J, with 10 bases in between. CDR3 sequence (DNA): TGCAGTGCTCCTGACGGTCCTAATGAAAAACTGTTTTTT. It specifies CSAPDGPNEKLFF.

This clonotype came up a few times. The V and J genes are TRBV20-1 and TRBJ2-7; D is unclear. V lost 3 bases to trimming and J lost 6 bases, with 18 bases between them. Germline loops: CDR1 DFQATT, CDR2 SNEGSKA (reference sequence). The CDR3 extends over 14 amino acids. CDR3 DNA: TGCAGTGCTAGTTATGGGGATTCAGACTCCGAGCAGTACTTC. Protein product: CSASYGDSDSEQYF.

This chain joins TRBV7-9 and TRBJ1-6; a weak D match, TRBD1 (6 bases). Deletions cut 4 bases from V and 9 bases from J, with 10 bases between. The V gene's germline CDR1 is SEHNR and CDR2 FQNEAQ (reference sequence). This CDR3 has 13 amino acids. This CDR3 reads CASSSRGTSPLHF. As DNA, the CDR3 is TGTGCCAGCAGCTCCAGGGGTACTTCACCCCTCCACTTT.